A selection of T cell receptor beta chains follows, all from one sample in a study of T-cell reconstitution after alpha-beta-depleted transplantation in children. A single record per CDR3 protein comes from TCRdb applying MiXCR to the PCR reads. The sample includes 90,000 to 100,000 distinct CDR3 sequences, roughly a quarter of them seen just once. The sequencing used PBMCs, collected before TCRalphabeta/CD19-depleted stem cell transplant. Receptor source: a boy aged 2 to 10 with acute lymphoblastic leukemia, due to receive a stem cell transplant. The CDR3 runs from the conserved cysteine through the conserved F or W. Fields, in order: V gene, D gene, J gene, clone size, CDR3 DNA, CDR3 protein. A D gene is named only where the DNA matches it firmly. The size of a clone is reported for some rows only, either as once, few or many, or as a class for expanded clones.

V gene: TRBV5-1; D gene: TRBD2; J gene: TRBJ2-1; clone size: many; CDR3 DNA: TGCGCCAGCAGCCCGAGGACTAGCACGAATGAGCAGTTCTTC; CDR3 protein: CASSPRTSTNEQFF
V gene: TRBV5-1; D gene: TRBD1; J gene: TRBJ1-2; clone size: few; CDR3 DNA: TGCGCCAGCCGGAGGGTGACAGGGTATCACGGCTACACCTTC; CDR3 protein: CASRRVTGYHGYTF
V gene: TRBV29-1; D gene: -; J gene: TRBJ2-7; clone size: -; CDR3 DNA: TGCAGCGTTGCATCAGCGAGGGCCTACGAGCAGTACTTC; CDR3 protein: CSVASARAYEQYF
V gene: TRBV7-2; D gene: -; J gene: TRBJ2-1; clone size: few; CDR3 DNA: TGTGCCAGCAGCTACTCCGATGAGCAGTTCTTC; CDR3 protein: CASSYSDEQFF
V gene: TRBV7-2; D gene: TRBD2; J gene: TRBJ2-1; clone size: many; CDR3 DNA: TGTGCCAGCAGCCTGACTAGCGGGAGCCACAATGAGCAGTTCTTC; CDR3 protein: CASSLTSGSHNEQFF
V gene: TRBV20-1; D gene: TRBD2; J gene: TRBJ2-2; clone size: many; CDR3 DNA: TGCAGTGCTAGATCCGGGACTAGCAGGGACACCGGGGAGCTGTTTTTT; CDR3 protein: CSARSGTSRDTGELFF
V gene: TRBV7-8; D gene: -; J gene: TRBJ2-3; clone size: few; CDR3 DNA: TGTGCCAGCAGCTTAGTTCTTGCGGGTACGCAGTATTTT; CDR3 protein: CASSLVLAGTQYF
V gene: TRBV9; D gene: TRBD2; J gene: TRBJ2-7; clone size: many; CDR3 DNA: TGTGCCAGCAGCGCGGGACTAGAGGCCTCCTACGAGCAGTACTTC; CDR3 protein: CASSAGLEASYEQYF
V gene: TRBV7-9; D gene: -; J gene: TRBJ2-2; clone size: few; CDR3 DNA: TGTGCCAGCAGCCCTTTAAGGTCGGGAACCGGGGAGCTGTTTTTT; CDR3 protein: CASSPLRSGTGELFF
V gene: TRBV11-2; D gene: -; J gene: TRBJ2-3; clone size: -; CDR3 DNA: TGTGCCAGCAGCTTAGATCGGATTACCTCAGATACGCAGTATTTT; CDR3 protein: CASSLDRITSDTQYF
V gene: TRBV3-1; D gene: -; J gene: TRBJ2-5; clone size: -; CDR3 DNA: TGTGCCAGCGGTGGAAGGGCTAGCGACCTATTACGGCAAGAGACCCAGTACTTC; CDR3 protein: CASGGRASDLLRQETQYF
V gene: TRBV7-3; D gene: TRBD2; J gene: TRBJ2-3; clone size: -; CDR3 DNA: TGTGCCAGCAGCTTAGGTAGCGGGAGCACAGATACGCAGTATTTT; CDR3 protein: CASSLGSGSTDTQYF
V gene: TRBV4-1; D gene: TRBD1; J gene: TRBJ2-6; clone size: many; CDR3 DNA: TGCGCCAGCAGCTCGCTGACAGGGGATCACGTCCTGACTTTC; CDR3 protein: CASSSLTGDHVLTF
V gene: TRBV5-6; D gene: -; J gene: TRBJ2-3; clone size: few; CDR3 DNA: TGTGCCAGCAGTCGAGACCCGGGGACAGATACGCAGTATTTT; CDR3 protein: CASSRDPGTDTQYF
V gene: TRBV10-1; D gene: -; J gene: TRBJ2-7; clone size: -; CDR3 DNA: TGCGCCAGCAGTGACTCCGGGATCCACGAGCAGTACTTC; CDR3 protein: CASSDSGIHEQYF
V gene: TRBV20-1; D gene: -; J gene: TRBJ2-6; clone size: few; CDR3 DNA: TGCAGTGCTAGAATTTCAGGACCCTCTGGGGCCAACGTCCTGACTTTC; CDR3 protein: CSARISGPSGANVLTF
V gene: TRBV29-1; D gene: -; J gene: TRBJ2-3; clone size: few; CDR3 DNA: TGCAGCGTTGATAGGGAGGTCAGCACAGATACGCAGTATTTT; CDR3 protein: CSVDREVSTDTQYF
V gene: TRBV20-1; D gene: TRBD1; J gene: TRBJ2-5; clone size: -; CDR3 DNA: TGCAGTGCTAGCAGGGGGACCCAAGAGACCCAGTACTTC; CDR3 protein: CSASRGTQETQYF
V gene: TRBV6-5; D gene: -; J gene: TRBJ2-3; clone size: -; CDR3 DNA: TGTGCCAGCAGTTTTGGGTCAGATACGCAGTATTTT; CDR3 protein: CASSFGSDTQYF
V gene: TRBV12-3/TRBV12-4; D gene: TRBD1; J gene: TRBJ1-5; clone size: -; CDR3 DNA: TGTGCCAGCACCACGACAGGGGGAGGTCAGCCCCAGCATTTT; CDR3 protein: CASTTTGGGQPQHF
V gene: TRBV25-1; D gene: -; J gene: TRBJ1-5; clone size: -; CDR3 DNA: TGTGCCAGCAGTGAATCAAGCCTCAATCAGCCCCAGCATTTT; CDR3 protein: CASSESSLNQPQHF
V gene: TRBV12-3/TRBV12-4; D gene: -; J gene: TRBJ2-3; clone size: -; CDR3 DNA: TGTGCCAGCAGTTTATCGAAGGGCGCAGATACGCAGTATTTT; CDR3 protein: CASSLSKGADTQYF
V gene: TRBV30; D gene: -; J gene: TRBJ2-3; clone size: once; CDR3 DNA: TGTGCCTGGAGCCTAGGCGGAGCCCTGAGCACAGATACGCAGTATTTT; CDR3 protein: CAWSLGGALSTDTQYF
V gene: TRBV9; D gene: -; J gene: TRBJ2-1; clone size: -; CDR3 DNA: TGTGCCAGCAGCACAGGGACTGGACAGGACAATGAGCAGTTCTTC; CDR3 protein: CASSTGTGQDNEQFF
V gene: TRBV9; D gene: TRBD2; J gene: TRBJ2-1; clone size: -; CDR3 DNA: TGTGCCAGCAGCCCAACTAGCGGAGTCGGTCTCTACAATGAGCAGTTCTTC; CDR3 protein: CASSPTSGVGLYNEQFF
V gene: TRBV11-2; D gene: -; J gene: TRBJ1-2; clone size: -; CDR3 DNA: TGTGCCAGCAGCCCGATACAGGGACGGCATAACTATGGCTACACCTTC; CDR3 protein: CASSPIQGRHNYGYTF
V gene: TRBV10-3; D gene: -; J gene: TRBJ2-6; clone size: -; CDR3 DNA: TGTGCCATCAGTGAGGGGGCGCCCGGGGCCAACGTCCTGACTTTC; CDR3 protein: CAISEGAPGANVLTF
V gene: TRBV6-2/TRBV6-3; D gene: TRBD2; J gene: TRBJ2-7; clone size: -; CDR3 DNA: TGTGCCAGCAGACACATAGGACTAGCGGGAGTCTACGAGCAGTACTTC; CDR3 protein: CASRHIGLAGVYEQYF
V gene: TRBV20-1; D gene: -; J gene: TRBJ1-2; clone size: -; CDR3 DNA: TGCAGTGCCCGAGGGGATTCCGAGTCGACCTATGGCTACACCTTC; CDR3 protein: CSARGDSESTYGYTF
V gene: TRBV9; D gene: TRBD1; J gene: TRBJ2-7; clone size: -; CDR3 DNA: TGTGCCAGCAGCGTAGCCGGGACAGCAAACTACGAGCAGTACTTC; CDR3 protein: CASSVAGTANYEQYF
V gene: TRBV18; D gene: -; J gene: TRBJ2-4; clone size: -; CDR3 DNA: TGTGCCAGCTCACCGGTGGGATTAGCCAAAAACATTCAGTACTTC; CDR3 protein: CASSPVGLAKNIQYF
V gene: TRBV11-2; D gene: -; J gene: TRBJ2-7; clone size: -; CDR3 DNA: TGTGCCAGCACCCCGGGGTCAGCCCAAGGTATGGGGGAGCAGTACTTC; CDR3 protein: CASTPGSAQGMGEQYF
V gene: TRBV14; D gene: TRBD2; J gene: TRBJ2-7; clone size: -; CDR3 DNA: TGTGCCAGCAGCCCGATTTATAGTTACGGGAGGTACGAGCAGTACTTC; CDR3 protein: CASSPIYSYGRYEQYF
V gene: TRBV2; D gene: -; J gene: TRBJ1-1; clone size: few; CDR3 DNA: TGTGCCAGCAGTGGGGACCGGAACACTGAAGCTTTCTTT; CDR3 protein: CASSGDRNTEAFF
V gene: TRBV18; D gene: -; J gene: TRBJ2-5; clone size: -; CDR3 DNA: TGTGCCAGCTCATCACCGGGAGTGCGAGAGACCCAGTACTTC; CDR3 protein: CASSSPGVRETQYF
V gene: TRBV7-2; D gene: TRBD1; J gene: TRBJ1-2; clone size: -; CDR3 DNA: TGTGCCAGCAGCCCCTCTGGTAGGGGGCTGGTTGGCTACACCTTC; CDR3 protein: CASSPSGRGLVGYTF
V gene: TRBV28; D gene: -; J gene: TRBJ2-2; clone size: many; CDR3 DNA: TGTGCCAGCAGTGTACAGACAGTCACCGGGGAGCTGTTTTTT; CDR3 protein: CASSVQTVTGELFF
V gene: TRBV25-1; D gene: -; J gene: TRBJ2-7; clone size: many; CDR3 DNA: TGTGCCAGCAGTGAACAACGGTCGAGCGAGCAGTACTTC; CDR3 protein: CASSEQRSSEQYF
V gene: TRBV7-9; D gene: -; J gene: TRBJ1-2; clone size: few; CDR3 DNA: TGTGCCAGCAGCTTCCAGGGACCGGGCTACACCTTC; CDR3 protein: CASSFQGPGYTF
V gene: TRBV7-2; D gene: -; J gene: TRBJ2-7; clone size: -; CDR3 DNA: TGTGCCAGCAGCGCAGACACCACCTACGAGCAGTACTTC; CDR3 protein: CASSADTTYEQYF
V gene: TRBV18; D gene: -; J gene: TRBJ2-3; clone size: -; CDR3 DNA: TGTGCCAGCTCACCATCCCCCGGAGCAGATACGCAGTATTTT; CDR3 protein: CASSPSPGADTQYF
V gene: TRBV4-3; D gene: -; J gene: TRBJ2-3; clone size: few; CDR3 DNA: TGCGCCAGCAGCCAAGGAGTTCAGGGAGGCACAGATACGCAGTATTTT; CDR3 protein: CASSQGVQGGTDTQYF
V gene: TRBV7-2; D gene: -; J gene: TRBJ2-1; clone size: few; CDR3 DNA: TGTGCCAGCAGCTTCGGGACAATAAACAATGAGCAGTTCTTC; CDR3 protein: CASSFGTINNEQFF
V gene: TRBV3-1; D gene: -; J gene: TRBJ2-1; clone size: few; CDR3 DNA: TGTGCCAGCAGCCATTTCGTTAGCGCGGGCAATGAGCAGTTCTTC; CDR3 protein: CASSHFVSAGNEQFF
V gene: TRBV28; D gene: -; J gene: TRBJ2-5; clone size: few; CDR3 DNA: TGTGCCAGCAGTTCGGTCGGAGCCAGGACCCAGTACTTC; CDR3 protein: CASSSVGARTQYF
V gene: TRBV20-1; D gene: -; J gene: TRBJ2-7; clone size: few; CDR3 DNA: TGCAGTGCTAGAGGTGGGGTCGGCGAGCAGTACTTC; CDR3 protein: CSARGGVGEQYF
V gene: TRBV24-1; D gene: TRBD2; J gene: TRBJ2-7; clone size: few; CDR3 DNA: TGTGCCACCAGTGGCCCCGATCGGGAGGGCCGGAATGCTTACGAGCAGTACTTC; CDR3 protein: CATSGPDREGRNAYEQYF
V gene: TRBV5-6; D gene: -; J gene: TRBJ2-6; clone size: -; CDR3 DNA: TGTGCCAGCAGCTTGTCTGGCGTTGGGACCTCTGGGGCCAACGTCCTGACTTTC; CDR3 protein: CASSLSGVGTSGANVLTF
V gene: TRBV29-1; D gene: -; J gene: TRBJ1-1; clone size: few; CDR3 DNA: TGCAGCGTTCGGACCCAAGGAGGCACTGAAGCTTTCTTT; CDR3 protein: CSVRTQGGTEAFF
V gene: TRBV5-1; D gene: -; J gene: TRBJ2-2; clone size: once; CDR3 DNA: TGCGCCAGCAGCTTGCGGGGGGCGGGCCTCCTTCCGAACACCGGGGAGCTGTTTTTT; CDR3 protein: CASSLRGAGLLPNTGELFF